This passage covers 15 T cell receptor beta chains from one sample sequenced in a study of T-cell memory formation after mild COVID-19 (dated by TCRdb to the early 2020s). Receptor amplification or capture employed 5' RACE. The run used an Illumina NovaSeq 6000. In TCRdb, the public reads were trimmed at Q25 with fastp and aligned with MiXCR, with productive beta chains retained. Identical CDR3 protein sequences are pooled into one entry, listed with their most common genes and DNA. For this sample there are some 120,000 distinct CDR3 sequences; about 6.5% appear just once. Roughly 2% of the sample comes from the top ten. Sequencing was performed on PBMCs or a T cell subset sorted from them (not recorded which). The receptors here all came from an adult woman who had mild COVID-19 (a few samples of this study predate the infection). The sample titles of this study are shuffled in the database, so cell type and time point are left out; the donor was told from shared clones.

At least ten counts were recorded for this clonotype. The V and J genes are TRBV7-2 and TRBJ2-1, with a weak D call TRBD1 (6 bases). The CDR3 consists of 12 residues. Germline values: CDR1 SGHTA, CDR2 FQGNSA. The V and J ends lost 1 base and 11 bases respectively, with 9 bases between them. This CDR3 is CASSLGQAQQFF. The DNA for the CDR3 is TGTGCCAGCAGCTTAGGACAGGCGCAGCAGTTCTTC.

This clonotype was found many times. The chain's CDR3 is CASSLTGQADTEAFF. CDR3 in DNA: TGCGCCAGCAGCTTAACGGGACAGGCGGACACTGAAGCTTTCTTT. This chain joins TRBV5-1 and TRBJ1-1, with 8 nucleotides matching TRBD1. J gave up 3 bases and V 2 bases, and 6 bases lay outside the gene matches. Per the germline V gene, CDR1 is SGHRS and CDR2 is YFSETQ. The CDR3 has 15 residues.

The chain employs TRBV9 and TRBJ2-7, with D maybe TRBD1 (5 bases). The germline V gene has CDR1 SGDLS and CDR2 YYNGEE. The CDR3 runs to 14 residues. V shed 0 bases and J shed 5 bases, with 12 bases lying between them. The CDR3 sequence: CASSVAIGAHEQYF. In DNA, the CDR3 is TGTGCCAGCAGCGTAGCCATAGGGGCCCACGAGCAGTACTTC.

This clonotype showed up just a few times. This chain links TRBV5-1 with TRBJ2-1; D is unclear. CDR1 SGHRS and CDR2 YFSETQ come from the germline V gene. V was shortened by 4 bases and J by 4 bases, with 9 bases between the two germline ends. The CDR3 has 13 residues. The CDR3 protein is CASSPMTYNEQFF. The DNA of the CDR3 is TGCGCCAGCAGCCCCATGACTTACAATGAGCAGTTCTTC.

The V and J genes are TRBV7-3 and TRBJ2-1, with TRBD1 as a possible D gene (5 bases). Germline CDR1 reads SGHTA; CDR2 reads FQGTGA. V gave up 2 bases and J gave up 0 bases, with 11 bases separating them. This CDR3 is built from 16 residues. CDR3 in amino acids: CASSLVGHSSYNEQFF. Written as DNA, the CDR3 is TGTGCCAGCAGCTTAGTTGGACACAGCTCCTACAATGAGCAGTTCTTC.

This clonotype was counted at least ten times. The chain employs TRBV20-1 and TRBJ1-1, with D perhaps matching TRBD1 (5 bases). This CDR3 comprises 13 residues. Trimming cost V 3 bases and J 2 bases, with 10 bases left between them. From germline, CDR1 is DFQATT and CDR2 SNEGSKA (reference sequence). CDR3 coding DNA: TGCAGTGCTAGTGGGGGATCAAACACTGAAGCTTTCTTT. Encoded protein: CSASGGSNTEAFF.

The chain uses TRBV6-5 and TRBJ1-1; D uncertain. Trimming pared 5 bases from V and 1 base from J, leaving 8 bases between. Per the germline V gene, CDR1 is MNHEY and CDR2 is SVGAGI. The CDR3 runs to 13 residues. Written as DNA, the CDR3 is TGTGCCAGCAGTACCAGGCCGAACACTGAAGCTTTCTTT. This codes for CASSTRPNTEAFF.

The sample holds many counts of this clonotype. This chain uses TRBV5-1 with TRBJ2-2; D gene unclear. V gave up 1 base and J gave up 6 bases, with 4 bases separating them. The length of the CDR3 is 12 residues. Germline V gives CDR1 SGHRS, CDR2 YFSETQ. In nucleotides, the CDR3 is TGCGCCAGCAGCTTGCAGGCCGGGGAGCTGTTTTTT. It codes for CASSLQAGELFF.

This clonotype was observed a few times. V usage is TRBV6-1 and J usage is TRBJ2-7; 10 nucleotides match TRBD2. V gave up 1 base and J gave up 6 bases; unmatched junction bases: 6. Looked up from germline, CDR1 is MNHNS and CDR2 is SASEGT. This CDR3 spans 15 amino acids. The CDR3 reads CASSEGILAGREQYF. For the CDR3, the DNA is TGTGCCAGCAGTGAAGGTATACTAGCGGGACGCGAGCAGTACTTC.

The V gene is TRBV11-2, the J gene TRBJ1-2; no reliable D call. CDR3 length equals 16 residues. V dropped 0 bases and J dropped 1 base, with 12 bases sitting between them. Germline CDR1 and CDR2: SGHAT and FQNNGV. The CDR3 nucleotides are TGTGCCAGCAGCTTAGACCCAGGCGGCCTTAACTATGGCTACACCTTC. Amino acids: CASSLDPGGLNYGYTF.

V is TRBV24-1 and J is TRBJ2-3, with 7 bases that match TRBD1. CDR3 length: 15 amino acids. Germline-derived CDR1 and CDR2 are KGHDR and SFDVKD. J was trimmed by 1 base and V by 0 bases; bases with no gene match: 0. CDR3 sequence reads: CATSDLTGGTDTQYF. CDR3 DNA sequence: TGTGCCACCAGTGATTTGACAGGGGGCACAGATACGCAGTATTTT.

This clonotype has at least ten counts. The chain couples TRBV20-1 to TRBJ2-1; 7 bases are a match to TRBD2. Germline V lookup: CDR1 DFQATT, CDR2 SNEGSKA (reference sequence). J lost 3 bases, V lost 1 base, and 12 bases had no gene match. This CDR3 has 17 amino acids. The CDR3 spells CSARAPPERGYYNEQFF. The CDR3 DNA follows: TGCAGTGCTAGAGCCCCACCTGAGCGGGGTTACTACAATGAGCAGTTCTTC.

The chain couples TRBV4-1 to TRBJ1-4; D not certain. The CDR3 consists of 13 residues. V was clipped by 2 bases and J by 8 bases, with 9 bases between them. CDR1 is MGHRA, CDR2 YSYEKL, per germline. CDR3 in amino acids: CASSQPLGEKLFF. DNA of the CDR3: TGCGCCAGCAGCCAACCTCTTGGGGAAAAACTGTTTTTT.

In this sample, this clonotype turned up a few times. The rearrangement uses TRBV7-2 and TRBJ2-4; 10 positions match TRBD2. The CDR3 length is 15 residues. V lost 4 bases, J lost 5 bases, and 5 bases stayed unmatched. Germline CDR1 and CDR2: SGHTA and FQGNSA. As DNA, the CDR3 is TGTGCCAGCAGCTCCAAGCGGGGGGGCCAAAACATTCAGTACTTC. This encodes CASSSKRGGQNIQYF.

This clonotype was found a few times. V and J are TRBV5-1 and TRBJ2-7; D remains ambiguous. Trimming cost V 5 bases and J 0 bases, with 9 bases left between them. The CDR3 extends over 13 amino acids. Germline CDR1 and CDR2: SGHRS and YFSETQ. CDR3 bases: TGCGCCAGCAGTCCAAGCAGCTCCTACGAGCAGTACTTC. Protein: CASSPSSSYEQYF. Drawing the rest from reference TRBV5-1 and TRBJ2-7, the complete variable domain is KAGVTQTPRYLIKTRGQQVTLSCSPISGHRSVSWYQQTPGQGLQFLFEYFSETQRNKGNFPGRFSGRQFSNSRSEMNVSTLELGDSALYLCASSPSSSYEQYFGPGTRLTVT.